Included here is one T cell receptor (beta chain) sequence, with context. The antigen is undetermined. Here immunoSEQ multiplex PCR was the method, and the copy in TCRdb shows in-frame clones only, minus some. Of 83,000 or so clones detected, approximately 88% appear once; the ten largest clones hold 7.3%. Germline CDR1 SNHLY, CDR2 FYNNEI. This CDR3 is 13 amino acids long. Trimming took 6 bases from V and 0 from J, leaving 8 bases between them. These data originate in a study of OX40 agonist ivuxolimab in advanced cancers. Notes on the study in general: Expanded clones were, on average, more numerous in CD8+ T cells than in CD4+.

This receptor was obtained from an adult with an advanced solid tumor such as melanoma, head and neck, liver or kidney cancer. The source was CD4+ or CD8+ T cells sorted from blood, collected in a trial of the OX40 agonist ivuxolimab. The chain combines TRBV2 with TRBJ1-1, with D unresolved. The CDR3 nucleotides read TGTGCCAGCAGGAGTGAAATGAACACTGAAGCTTTCTTT. It encodes CASRSEMNTEAFF. Supplemented by reference TRBV2 and TRBJ1-1, the full variable domain reads EPEVTQTPSHQVTQMGQEVILRCVPISNHLYFYWYRQILGQKVEFLVSFYNNEISEKSEIFDDQFSVERPDGSNFTLKIRSTKLEDSAMYFCASRSEMNTEAFFGQGTRLTVV.